The present TCR beta chain was sequenced within a study of a mutant IDH1 vaccine in newly diagnosed glioma. The wider study: The therapy given earlier, which was standard therapy, consisted of radiotherapy, temozolomide, or both, and most of the patients received both.

The CDR3 extends over 12 amino acids. CDR1 is SEHNR, CDR2 FQNEAQ, per germline (reference sequence). A remark on this clone: Its antigen is currently unknown. The germline gene is not matched at one end of the junction; a read error may be the cause.

Method: immunoSEQ multiplex PCR; TCRdb's copy keeps in-frame clones and lacks some. The sample has 20,000 or so clones, approximately 84% seen once; the top ten hold roughly 2.8%. Time point reported: week 47, end of study. In the vaccine, a single dose held 300 ug of the mutant IDH1 20-mer peptide, along with topical imiquimod. Patients received eight vaccinations in weeks 1, 3, 5, 7, 11, 15, 19, 23. The sample in question was PBMCs, obtained from a glioma patient whose treatment included an IDH1 peptide vaccine. The chain links TRBV7-9 to TRBJ2-5; 9 bases agree with TRBD2. The clonotype was recovered from a man aged 40-49 years with glioma. CDR3: CASSLETSGGHF. CDR3 DNA sequence: TGTGCCAGCAGCTTAGAGACTAGCGGAGGCCACTTC.